These T cell receptor beta chains were read from a single sample in a study of T cell changes during pregnancy in multiple sclerosis. The repertoire was sequenced with immunoSEQ multiplex PCR; TCRdb's copy has only in-frame clones and lacks some. The profile covers 45,000 to 50,000 clones, with about 90% appearing a single time and about 0.41% taken by the ten largest. Specimen: CD4+ T cells from peripheral blood mononuclear cells, collected in the second trimester of pregnancy. Receptor source: a female donor in good health, enrolled as a control in a pregnancy study. Each CDR3 is given with its conserved first and last residue. D genes are given only for firm matches. Clone size is given for some rows only: seen once, a few or many times, or a class if the clone is expanded.

D gene	J gene	V gene	clone size	CDR3 protein	CDR3 DNA
TRBD1	TRBJ2-5	TRBV18	NA	CASSPRQGQGQETQYF	TGTGCCAGCTCACCACGGCAGGGACAGGGTCAAGAGACCCAGTACTTC
NA	TRBJ1-5	TRBV7-2	NA	CASSSRQAGPQHF	TGTGCCAGCAGCTCAAGACAGGCTGGGCCCCAGCATTTT
TRBD2	TRBJ2-7	TRBV7-3	NA	CASTRTSGHYEQYF	TGTGCCAGCACCAGGACTAGCGGACACTACGAGCAGTACTTC
TRBD1	TRBJ1-2	TRBV27	NA	CASSPTWDRGNYGYTF	TGTGCCAGCAGTCCGACCTGGGACAGGGGGAACTATGGCTACACCTTC
NA	TRBJ1-2	TRBV4-1	once	CASNHRVSGDYGYTF	TGCGCCAGCAACCACAGGGTTTCGGGCGACTATGGCTACACCTTC
TRBD1	TRBJ1-6	TRBV7-9	NA	CASSFSARQGHNSPLHF	TGTGCCAGCAGCTTTTCTGCCCGACAGGGGCATAATTCACCCCTCCACTTT
NA	TRBJ1-1	TRBV6-1	NA	CASSPGHQNTEAFF	TGTGCCAGCAGTCCGGGACATCAGAACACTGAAGCTTTCTTT
NA	TRBJ1-2	TRBV7-9	NA	CASSRIGGEVYGYTF	TGTGCCAGCAGCCGCATCGGGGGGGAAGTATATGGCTACACCTTC
NA	TRBJ1-4	TRBV30	NA	CAWSRSTNEKLFF	TGTGCCTGGAGCAGATCAACTAATGAAAAACTGTTTTTT
TRBD1	TRBJ2-3	TRBV7-8	NA	CASSLRTGGNTDTQYF	TGTGCCAGCAGCCTGCGGACAGGGGGTAACACAGATACGCAGTATTTT
NA	TRBJ2-3	TRBV7-3	NA	CASSSPGGTDTQYF	TGTGCCAGCAGCTCCCCCGGGGGCACAGATACGCAGTATTTT
NA	TRBJ1-3	TRBV30	NA	CAWSFGGTGNTIYF	TGTGCCTGGAGTTTCGGGGGGACTGGAAACACCATATATTTT
TRBD2	TRBJ2-5	TRBV11-2	NA	CASSFTLSGGYETQYF	TGTGCCAGCAGCTTCACGCTTAGCGGGGGTTATGAGACCCAGTACTTC
NA	TRBJ2-7	TRBV30	NA	CAWRGVGYSYEQYF	TGTGCCTGGAGAGGAGTAGGATACTCCTACGAGCAGTACTTC
TRBD1	TRBJ1-2	TRBV6-1	NA	CASSQTGTEYSYTF	TGTGCCAGCAGTCAAACCGGGACAGAGTATAGCTACACCTTC
NA	TRBJ2-1	TRBV10-3	NA	CAISERTLSSYNEQFF	TGTGCCATCAGTGAAAGGACTCTCAGCTCCTACAATGAGCAGTTCTTC
TRBD1	TRBJ2-7	TRBV6-5	NA	CASSYKNRGRDEQYF	TGTGCCAGCAGTTACAAAAACAGGGGGCGCGACGAGCAGTACTTC
NA	TRBJ1-6	TRBV7-9	few	CASSPGGTSPLHF	TGTGCCAGCAGCCCAGGCGGGACTTCACCCCTCCACTTT